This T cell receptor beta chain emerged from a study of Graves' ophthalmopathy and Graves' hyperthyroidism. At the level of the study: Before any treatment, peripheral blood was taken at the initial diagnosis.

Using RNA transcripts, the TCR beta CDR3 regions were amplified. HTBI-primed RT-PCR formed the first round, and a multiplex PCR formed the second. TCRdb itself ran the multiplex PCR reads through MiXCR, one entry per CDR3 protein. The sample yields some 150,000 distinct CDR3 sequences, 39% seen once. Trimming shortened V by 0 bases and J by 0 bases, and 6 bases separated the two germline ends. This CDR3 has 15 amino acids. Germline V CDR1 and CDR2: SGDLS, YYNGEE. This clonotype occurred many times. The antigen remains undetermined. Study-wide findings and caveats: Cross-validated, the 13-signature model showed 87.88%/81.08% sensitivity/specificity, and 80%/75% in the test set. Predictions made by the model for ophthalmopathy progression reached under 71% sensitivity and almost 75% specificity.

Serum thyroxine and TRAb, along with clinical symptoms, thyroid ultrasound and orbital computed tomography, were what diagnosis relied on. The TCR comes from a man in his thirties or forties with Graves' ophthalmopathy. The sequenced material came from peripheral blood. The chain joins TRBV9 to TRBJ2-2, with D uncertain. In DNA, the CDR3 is TGTGCCAGCAGCGTAGGACGGACGAACACCGGGGAGCTGTTTTTT. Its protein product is CASSVGRTNTGELFF.